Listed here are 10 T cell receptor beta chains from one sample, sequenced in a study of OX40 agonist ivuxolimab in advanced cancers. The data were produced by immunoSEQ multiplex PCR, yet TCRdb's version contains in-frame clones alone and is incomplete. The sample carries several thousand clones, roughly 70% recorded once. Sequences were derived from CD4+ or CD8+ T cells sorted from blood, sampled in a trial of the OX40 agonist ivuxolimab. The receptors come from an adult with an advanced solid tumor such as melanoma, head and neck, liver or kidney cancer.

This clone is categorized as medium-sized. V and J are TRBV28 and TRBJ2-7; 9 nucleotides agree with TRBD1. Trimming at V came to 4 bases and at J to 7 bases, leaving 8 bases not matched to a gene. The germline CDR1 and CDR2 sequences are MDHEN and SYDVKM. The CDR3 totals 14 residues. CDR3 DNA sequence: TGTGCCAGCAGTTCAAGGACAGGGGTGAGGGAGCAGTACTTC. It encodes CASSSRTGVREQYF.

The CDR3 is CASSPVGTGRRETQYF. The CDR3, as DNA: TGTGCCAGCAGCCCAGTCGGGACAGGGCGGCGCGAGACCCAGTACTTC. This sequence joins TRBV28 and TRBJ2-5, with 9 bases aligning to TRBD1. The trim removed 6 bases at V and 5 bases at J, leaving 13 bases unmatched. Germline lookup yields CDR1 MDHEN and CDR2 SYDVKM. This CDR3 region has 16 residues.

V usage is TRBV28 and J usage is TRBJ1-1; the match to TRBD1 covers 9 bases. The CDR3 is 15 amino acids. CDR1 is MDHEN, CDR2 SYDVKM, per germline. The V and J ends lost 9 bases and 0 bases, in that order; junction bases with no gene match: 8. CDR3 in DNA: TGTGCCAGTGCGGGACAGGGCCTCATGAACACTGAAGCTTTCTTT. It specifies CASAGQGLMNTEAFF. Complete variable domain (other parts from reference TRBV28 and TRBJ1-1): DVKVTQSSRYLVKRTGEKVFLECVQDMDHENMFWYRQDPGLGLRLIYFSYDVKMKEKGDIPEGYSVSREKKERFSLILESASTNQTSMYLCASAGQGLMNTEAFFGQGTRLTVV.

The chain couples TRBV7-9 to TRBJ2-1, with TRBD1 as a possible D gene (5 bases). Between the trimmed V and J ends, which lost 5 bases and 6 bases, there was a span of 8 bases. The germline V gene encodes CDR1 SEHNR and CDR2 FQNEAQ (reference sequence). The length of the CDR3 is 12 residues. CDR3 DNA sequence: TGTGCCAGCAGCGAAGACAGCAATGAGCAGTTCTTC. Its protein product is CASSEDSNEQFF.

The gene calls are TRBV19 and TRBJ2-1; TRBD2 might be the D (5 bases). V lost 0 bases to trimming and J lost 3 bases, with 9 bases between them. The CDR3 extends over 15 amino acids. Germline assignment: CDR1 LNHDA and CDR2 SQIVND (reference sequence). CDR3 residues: CASSIEGAVYNEQFF. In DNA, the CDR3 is TGTGCCAGTAGTATAGAGGGAGCAGTCTACAATGAGCAGTTCTTC. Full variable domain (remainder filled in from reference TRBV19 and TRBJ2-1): DGGITQSPKYLFRKEGQNVTLSCEQNLNHDAMYWYRQDPGQGLRLIYYSQIVNDFQKGDIAEGYSVSREKKESFPLTVTSAQKNPTAFYLCASSIEGAVYNEQFFGPGTRLTVL.

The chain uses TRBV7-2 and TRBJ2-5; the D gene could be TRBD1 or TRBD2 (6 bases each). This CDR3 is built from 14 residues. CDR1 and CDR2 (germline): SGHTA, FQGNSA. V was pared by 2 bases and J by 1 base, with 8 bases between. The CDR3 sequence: CASSLRGAQETQYF. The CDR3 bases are TGTGCCAGCAGCTTAAGGGGGGCCCAAGAGACCCAGTACTTC.

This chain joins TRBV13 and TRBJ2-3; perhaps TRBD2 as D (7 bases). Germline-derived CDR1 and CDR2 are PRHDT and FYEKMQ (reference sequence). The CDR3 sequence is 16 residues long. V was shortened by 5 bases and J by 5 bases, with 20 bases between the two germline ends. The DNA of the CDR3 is TGTGCCAGCAGCCCGGACGGGGGGCGATTCGTAGATACGCAGTATTTT. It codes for CASSPDGGRFVDTQYF.

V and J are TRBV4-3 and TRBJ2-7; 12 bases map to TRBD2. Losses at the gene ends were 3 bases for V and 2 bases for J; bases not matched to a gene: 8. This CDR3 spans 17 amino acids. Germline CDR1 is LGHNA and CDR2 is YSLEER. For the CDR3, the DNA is TGCGCCAGCAGCCACGAAGCCTCTAGCGGGGGGGCCTACGAGCAGTACTTC. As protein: CASSHEASSGGAYEQYF.

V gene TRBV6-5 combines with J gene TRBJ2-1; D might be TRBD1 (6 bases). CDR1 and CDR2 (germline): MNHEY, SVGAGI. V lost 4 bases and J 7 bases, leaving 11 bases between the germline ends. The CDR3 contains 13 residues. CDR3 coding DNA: TGTGCCAGCAGTTTCGAGGACAGAAATGAGCAGTTCTTC. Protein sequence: CASSFEDRNEQFF.

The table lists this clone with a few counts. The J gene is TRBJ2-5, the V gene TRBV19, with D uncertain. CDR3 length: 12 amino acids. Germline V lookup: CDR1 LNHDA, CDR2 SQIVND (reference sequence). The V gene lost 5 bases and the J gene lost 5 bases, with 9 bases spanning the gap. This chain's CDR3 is CASSGVWETQYF. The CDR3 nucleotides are TGTGCCAGTAGTGGAGTATGGGAGACCCAGTACTTC. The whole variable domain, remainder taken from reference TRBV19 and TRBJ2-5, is DGGITQSPKYLFRKEGQNVTLSCEQNLNHDAMYWYRQDPGQGLRLIYYSQIVNDFQKGDIAEGYSVSREKKESFPLTVTSAQKNPTAFYLCASSGVWETQYFGPGTRLLVL.